Included here is one T cell receptor (beta chain) sequence, with context. Its antigen is currently unknown. The sample belongs to a study of CD8+ T cells in alopecia areata. The junction had 12 bases not matched to a gene; V was cut back by 4 bases and J by 6 bases. The germline CDR1 and CDR2 sequences are MDHEN and SYDVKM. CDR3 length: 16 amino acids. Reverse transcription of extracted RNA yielded cDNA, which provided the sequencing template. Using immunoSEQ multiplex PCR, the repertoire was profiled, and TCRdb retains in-frame clones only, with some absent. Here the sample spans about 210,000 clones, roughly two fifths being singletons. The sample's treatment: oral pan-JAK inhibitor, 5-10 mg twice daily. Alopecia areata patients gave lesional scalp punch biopsies and peripheral blood samples. Study-level points and caveats: Higher clonality was seen in lesional scalp than in normal scalp, especially in alopecia totalis/universalis.

The V and J genes are TRBV28 and TRBJ1-5, with 7 bases fitting TRBD1. The receptor was isolated from a human donor with alopecia areata. The sequencing here drew on CD4+ T cells sorted from blood, taken at approximately week 36, from a patient treated with tofacitinib. The chain's CDR3 is CASSSPLGDSAQPQHF. CDR3 DNA sequence: TGTGCCAGCAGTTCCCCGCTGGGGGACAGCGCTCAGCCCCAGCATTTT.